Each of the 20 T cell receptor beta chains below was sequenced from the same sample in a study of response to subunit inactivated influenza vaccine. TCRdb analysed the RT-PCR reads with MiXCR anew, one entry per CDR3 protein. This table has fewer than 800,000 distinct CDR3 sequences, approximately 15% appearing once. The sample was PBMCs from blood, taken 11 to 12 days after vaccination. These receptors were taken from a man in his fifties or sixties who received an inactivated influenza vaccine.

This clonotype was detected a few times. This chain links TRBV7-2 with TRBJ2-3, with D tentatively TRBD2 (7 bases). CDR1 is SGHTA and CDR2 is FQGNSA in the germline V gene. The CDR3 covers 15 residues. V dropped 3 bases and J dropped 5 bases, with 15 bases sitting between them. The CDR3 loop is CASSFYGGRGDTQYF. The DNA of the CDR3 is TGTGCCAGCAGCTTCTACGGGGGGCGGGGAGATACGCAGTATTTT.

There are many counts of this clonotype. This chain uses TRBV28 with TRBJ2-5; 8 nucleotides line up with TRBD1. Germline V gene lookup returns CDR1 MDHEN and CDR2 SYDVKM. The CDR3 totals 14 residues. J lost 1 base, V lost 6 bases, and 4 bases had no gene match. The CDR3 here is CASSQDRGQETQYF. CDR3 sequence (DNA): TGTGCCAGCAGCCAAGACAGGGGCCAAGAGACCCAGTACTTC.

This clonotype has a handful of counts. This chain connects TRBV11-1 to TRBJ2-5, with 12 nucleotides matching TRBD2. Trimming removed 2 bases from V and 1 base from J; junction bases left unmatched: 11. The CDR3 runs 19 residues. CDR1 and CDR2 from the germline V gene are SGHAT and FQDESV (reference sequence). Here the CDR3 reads CASSLRQIGLAGLQETQYF. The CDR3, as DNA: TGTGCCAGCAGCTTACGACAGATCGGACTAGCGGGACTCCAAGAGACCCAGTACTTC.

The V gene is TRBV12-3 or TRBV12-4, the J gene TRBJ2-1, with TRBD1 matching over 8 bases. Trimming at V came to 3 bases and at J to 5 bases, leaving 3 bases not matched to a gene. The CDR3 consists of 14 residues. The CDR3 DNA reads TGTGCCAGCAGTTTCTGGACAGGGAACAATGAGCAGTTCTTC. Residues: CASSFWTGNNEQFF.

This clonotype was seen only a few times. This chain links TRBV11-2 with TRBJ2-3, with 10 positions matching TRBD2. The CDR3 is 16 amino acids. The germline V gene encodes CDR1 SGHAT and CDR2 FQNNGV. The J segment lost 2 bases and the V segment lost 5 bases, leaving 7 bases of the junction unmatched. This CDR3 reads CASSALLAGHTDTQYF. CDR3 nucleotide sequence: TGTGCCAGCAGCGCCCTACTAGCGGGACACACAGATACGCAGTATTTT.

DNA of the CDR3: TGCAGCGTTTATGACACGACAGGGGGCCTTAACTATGGCTACACCTTC. This gives the protein CSVYDTTGGLNYGYTF. This sequence joins TRBV29-1 and TRBJ1-2, with 10 bases matching TRBD1. The CDR3 consists of 16 residues. The V segment lost 5 bases and the J segment 1 base; nucleotides outside the gene matches: 10. Germline V lookup: CDR1 SQVTM, CDR2 ANQGSEA. The whole variable domain, filled in from reference TRBV29-1 and TRBJ1-2, reads SAVISQKPSRDICQRGTSLTIQCQVDSQVTMMFWYRQQPGQSLTLIATANQGSEATYESGFVIDKFPISRPNLTFSTLTVSNMSPEDSSIYLCSVYDTTGGLNYGYTFGSGTRLTVV.

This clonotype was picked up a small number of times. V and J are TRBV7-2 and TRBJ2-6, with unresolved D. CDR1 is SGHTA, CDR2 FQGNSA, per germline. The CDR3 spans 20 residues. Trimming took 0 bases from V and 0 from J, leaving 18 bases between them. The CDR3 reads CASSLALIWTGYSGANVLTF. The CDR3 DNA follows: TGTGCCAGCAGCTTAGCGCTAATTTGGACGGGCTACTCTGGGGCCAACGTCCTGACTTTC. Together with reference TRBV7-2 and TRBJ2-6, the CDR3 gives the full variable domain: GAGVSQSPSNKVTEKGKDVELRCDPISGHTALYWYRQSLGQGLEFLIYFQGNSAPDKSGLPSDRFSAERTGGSVSTLTIQRTQQEDSAVYLCASSLALIWTGYSGANVLTFGAGSRLTVL.

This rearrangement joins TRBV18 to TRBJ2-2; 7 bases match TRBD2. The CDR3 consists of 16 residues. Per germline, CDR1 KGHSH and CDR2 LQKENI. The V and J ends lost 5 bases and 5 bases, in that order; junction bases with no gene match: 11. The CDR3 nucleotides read TGTGCCAGCTCATCGACGAGGACTAGTTGGACCGGGGAGCTGTTTTTT. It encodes CASSSTRTSWTGELFF.

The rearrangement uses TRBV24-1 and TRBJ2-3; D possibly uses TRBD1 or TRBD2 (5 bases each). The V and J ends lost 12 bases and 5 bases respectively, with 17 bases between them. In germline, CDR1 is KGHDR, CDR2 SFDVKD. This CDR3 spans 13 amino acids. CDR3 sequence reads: CASADGAGDTQYF. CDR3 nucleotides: TGTGCCTCCGCGGACGGGGCCGGAGATACGCAGTATTTT.

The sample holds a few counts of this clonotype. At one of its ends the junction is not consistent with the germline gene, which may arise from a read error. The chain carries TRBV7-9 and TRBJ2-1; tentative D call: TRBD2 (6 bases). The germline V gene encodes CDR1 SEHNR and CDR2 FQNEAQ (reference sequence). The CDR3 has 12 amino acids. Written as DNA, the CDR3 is TGTGCCAGCAGCTTGGACTACCATGAGCAGTTCTTC. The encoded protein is CASSLDYHEQFF.

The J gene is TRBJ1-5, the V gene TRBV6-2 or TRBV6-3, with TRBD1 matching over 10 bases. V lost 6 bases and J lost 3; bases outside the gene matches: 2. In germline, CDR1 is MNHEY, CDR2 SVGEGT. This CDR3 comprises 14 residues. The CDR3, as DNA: TGTGCCAGCAGGGGGACAGGGGACAATCAGCCCCAGCATTTT. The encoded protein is CASRGTGDNQPQHF.

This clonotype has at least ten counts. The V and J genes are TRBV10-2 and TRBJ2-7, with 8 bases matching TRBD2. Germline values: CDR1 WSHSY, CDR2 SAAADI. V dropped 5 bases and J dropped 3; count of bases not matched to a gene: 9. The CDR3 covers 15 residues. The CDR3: CASSQGSGVYYEQYF. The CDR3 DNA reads TGCGCCAGCAGTCAGGGTAGCGGGGTGTACTACGAGCAGTACTTC.

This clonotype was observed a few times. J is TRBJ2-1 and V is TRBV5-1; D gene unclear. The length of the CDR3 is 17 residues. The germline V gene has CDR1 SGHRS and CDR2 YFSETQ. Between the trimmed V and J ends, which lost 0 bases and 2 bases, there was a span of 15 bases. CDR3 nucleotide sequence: TGCGCCAGCAGCTTGGGAGCCTCCCGCGCGGCCTACAATGAGCAGTTCTTC. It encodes CASSLGASRAAYNEQFF.

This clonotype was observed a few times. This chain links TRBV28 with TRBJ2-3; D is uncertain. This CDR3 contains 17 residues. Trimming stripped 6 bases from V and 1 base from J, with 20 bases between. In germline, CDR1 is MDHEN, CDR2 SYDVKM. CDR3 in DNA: TGTGCCAGCAGCCGCATCGGAGTTTCTTGGGGCACAGATACGCAGTATTTT. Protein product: CASSRIGVSWGTDTQYF.

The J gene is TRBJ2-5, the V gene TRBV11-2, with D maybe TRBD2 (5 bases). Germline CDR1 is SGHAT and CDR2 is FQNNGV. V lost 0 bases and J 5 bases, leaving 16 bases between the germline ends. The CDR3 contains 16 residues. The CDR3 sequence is CASSLDLGPSGETQYF. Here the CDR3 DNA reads TGTGCCAGCAGCTTAGACCTAGGACCCTCGGGGGAGACCCAGTACTTC.

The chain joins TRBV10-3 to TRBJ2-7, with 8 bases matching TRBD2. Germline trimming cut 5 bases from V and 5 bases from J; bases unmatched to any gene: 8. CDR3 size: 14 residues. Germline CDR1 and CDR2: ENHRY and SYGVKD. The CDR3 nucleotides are TGTGCCATCAGTCCGAGCGGGAGTATCAACGAGCAGTACTTC. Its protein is CAISPSGSINEQYF.

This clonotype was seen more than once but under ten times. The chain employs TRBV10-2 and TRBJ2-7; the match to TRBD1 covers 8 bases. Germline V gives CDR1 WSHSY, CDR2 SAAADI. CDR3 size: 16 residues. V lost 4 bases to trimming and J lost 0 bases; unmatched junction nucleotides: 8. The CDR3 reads CASSGQGTLGSYEQYF. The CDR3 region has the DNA TGCGCCAGCAGTGGACAGGGGACGCTCGGCTCCTACGAGCAGTACTTC.

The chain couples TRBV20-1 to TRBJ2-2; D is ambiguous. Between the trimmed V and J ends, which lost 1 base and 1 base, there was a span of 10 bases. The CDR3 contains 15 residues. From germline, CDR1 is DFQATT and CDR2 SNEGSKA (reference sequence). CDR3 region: CSARVSKLNTGELFF. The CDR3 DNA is TGCAGTGCTAGAGTTAGCAAACTGAACACCGGGGAGCTGTTTTTT.

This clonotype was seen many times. CDR3 amino acids: CATSRVGAGGYNEQFF. The CDR3 DNA reads as TGTGCCACCAGCAGAGTAGGAGCGGGGGGGTACAATGAGCAGTTCTTC. The rearrangement uses TRBV15 and TRBJ2-1; 10 bases are shared with TRBD2. V lost 1 base, J lost 4 bases, and 4 bases stayed unmatched. The CDR3 consists of 16 residues. CDR1 LNHNV and CDR2 YYDKDF come from the germline V gene (reference sequence).

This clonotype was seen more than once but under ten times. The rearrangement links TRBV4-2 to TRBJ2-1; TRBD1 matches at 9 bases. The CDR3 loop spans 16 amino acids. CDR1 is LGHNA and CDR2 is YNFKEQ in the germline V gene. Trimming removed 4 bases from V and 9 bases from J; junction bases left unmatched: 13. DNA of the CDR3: TGTGCCAGCAGCCGATCCCCGGGACAGGGATTTGGTGAGCAGTTCTTC. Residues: CASSRSPGQGFGEQFF.